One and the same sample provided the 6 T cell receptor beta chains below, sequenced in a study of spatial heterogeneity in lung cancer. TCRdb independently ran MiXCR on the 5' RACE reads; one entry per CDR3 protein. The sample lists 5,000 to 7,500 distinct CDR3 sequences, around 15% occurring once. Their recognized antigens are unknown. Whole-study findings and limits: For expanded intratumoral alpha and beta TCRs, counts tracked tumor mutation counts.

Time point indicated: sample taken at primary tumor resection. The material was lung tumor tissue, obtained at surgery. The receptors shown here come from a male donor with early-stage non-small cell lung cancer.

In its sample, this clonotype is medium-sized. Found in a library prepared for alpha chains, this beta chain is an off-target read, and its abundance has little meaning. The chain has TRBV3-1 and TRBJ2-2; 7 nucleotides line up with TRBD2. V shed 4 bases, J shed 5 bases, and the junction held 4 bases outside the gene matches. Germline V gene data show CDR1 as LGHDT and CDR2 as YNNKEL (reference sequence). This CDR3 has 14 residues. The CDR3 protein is CASSPVGGTGELFF. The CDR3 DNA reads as TGTGCCAGCAGCCCAGTGGGAGGGACCGGGGAGCTGTTTTTT.

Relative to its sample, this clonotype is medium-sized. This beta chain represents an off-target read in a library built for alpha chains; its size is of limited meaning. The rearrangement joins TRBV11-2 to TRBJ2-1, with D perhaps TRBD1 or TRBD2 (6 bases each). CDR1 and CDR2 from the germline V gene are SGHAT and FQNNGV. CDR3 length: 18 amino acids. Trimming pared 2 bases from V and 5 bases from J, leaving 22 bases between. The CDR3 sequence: CASSLTSTRGLNNNEQFF. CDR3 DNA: TGTGCCAGCAGCTTAACTTCTACCAGGGGACTTAACAACAATGAGCAGTTCTTC. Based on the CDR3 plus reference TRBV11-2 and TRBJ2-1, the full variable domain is EAGVAQSPRYKIIEKRQSVAFWCNPISGHATLYWYQQILGQGPKLLIQFQNNGVVDDSQLPKDRFSAERLKGVDSTLKIQPAKLEDSAVYLCASSLTSTRGLNNNEQFFGPGTRLTVL.

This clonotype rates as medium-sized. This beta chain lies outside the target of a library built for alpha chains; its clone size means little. The CDR3 loop is CASSVGGTGALDEQFF. CDR3 bases: TGTGCCAGCAGCGTAGGGGGGACAGGGGCCTTGGATGAGCAGTTCTTC. The genes are TRBV9 and TRBJ2-1; 10 nucleotides agree with TRBD1. V shed 0 bases and J 8 bases; nucleotides not matched to a gene: 8. CDR1 is SGDLS and CDR2 is YYNGEE in the germline V gene. The length of the CDR3 is 16 residues. Full variable domain (remainder filled in from reference TRBV9 and TRBJ2-1): DSGVTQTPKHLITATGQRVTLRCSPRSGDLSVYWYQQSLDQGLQFLIQYYNGEERAKGNILERFSAQQFPDLHSELNLSSLELGDSALYFCASSVGGTGALDEQFFGPGTRLTVL.

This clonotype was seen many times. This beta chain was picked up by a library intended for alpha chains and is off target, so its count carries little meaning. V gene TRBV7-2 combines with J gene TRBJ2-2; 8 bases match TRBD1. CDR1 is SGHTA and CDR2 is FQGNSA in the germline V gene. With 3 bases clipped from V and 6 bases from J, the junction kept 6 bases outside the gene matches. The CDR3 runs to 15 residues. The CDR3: CASSLDRAWAGELFF. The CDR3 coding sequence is TGTGCCAGCAGCTTGGACAGGGCGTGGGCCGGGGAGCTGTTTTTT.

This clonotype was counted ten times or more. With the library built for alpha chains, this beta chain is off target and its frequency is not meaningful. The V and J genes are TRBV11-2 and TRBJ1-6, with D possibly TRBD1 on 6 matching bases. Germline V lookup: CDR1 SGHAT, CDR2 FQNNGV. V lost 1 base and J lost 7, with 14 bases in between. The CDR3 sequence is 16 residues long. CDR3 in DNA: TGTGCCAGCAGCTTAGTGACGGGGGCGCAAAATTCACCCCTCCACTTT. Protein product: CASSLVTGAQNSPLHF.

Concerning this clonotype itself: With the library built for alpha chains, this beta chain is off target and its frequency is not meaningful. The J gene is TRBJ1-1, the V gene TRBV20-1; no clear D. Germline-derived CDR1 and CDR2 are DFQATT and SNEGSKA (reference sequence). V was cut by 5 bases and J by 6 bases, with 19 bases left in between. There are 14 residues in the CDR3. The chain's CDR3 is CSARRAREVAEAFF. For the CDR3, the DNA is TGCAGTGCTCGACGGGCCCGAGAGGTGGCTGAAGCTTTCTTT.